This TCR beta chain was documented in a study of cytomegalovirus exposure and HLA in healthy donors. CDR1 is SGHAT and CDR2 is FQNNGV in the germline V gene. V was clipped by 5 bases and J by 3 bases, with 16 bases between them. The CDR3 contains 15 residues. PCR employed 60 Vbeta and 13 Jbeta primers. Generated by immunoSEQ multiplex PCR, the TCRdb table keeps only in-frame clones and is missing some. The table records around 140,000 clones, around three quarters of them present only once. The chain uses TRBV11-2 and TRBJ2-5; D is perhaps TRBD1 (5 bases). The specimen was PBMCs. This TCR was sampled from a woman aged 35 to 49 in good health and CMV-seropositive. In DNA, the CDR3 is TGTGCCAGCAGCCGGACAATTTTTGCGGAAGAGACCCAGTACTTC. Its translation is CASSRTIFAEETQYF.